These 3 T cell receptor beta chains originate from one sample sequenced in a study of CD8 T cells in Susac syndrome (dated by TCRdb to about 2019). Library prep was done by the immunoSEQ multiplex PCR assay. RNA was extracted using the RNeasy kit, and roughly 0.45 to 1 ug of the RNA was reverse transcribed with random hexamers. TCRdb reanalyzed the raw reads on its own, using fastp at Q25 for trimming and MiXCR for clone calling, and kept in-frame beta chains. Merged by CDR3 protein, the rows form single entries marked with the most common genes and DNA. The sample table lists about 94,000 distinct CDR3 sequences, over 90% of them with a count of one. The top ten hold about 0.28% of the sample. The sample comprised CD4+ T cells from PBMCs. All receptors derive from a human donor with Susac syndrome.

The rearrangement joins TRBV16 to TRBJ2-7, with D perhaps matching TRBD1 (6 bases). The CDR3 has 13 amino acids. The V gene lost 4 bases and the J gene lost 6 bases, with 13 bases spanning the gap. From germline, CDR1 is KGHSY and CDR2 FQNENV. Here the CDR3 reads CASSPTTTGEQYF. In DNA form, the CDR3 reads TGTGCCAGCAGCCCAACCACGACAGGCGAGCAGTACTTC.

This chain links TRBV28 with TRBJ2-5; TRBD2 matches at 7 bases. CDR3 length: 16 residues. The V gene end was trimmed by 2 bases and the J gene end by 5 bases; junction bases not matched to a gene: 11. Germline CDR1 and CDR2: MDHEN and SYDVKM. As DNA, the CDR3 is TGTGCCAGCAGTTTAAATAGGGAGCGGGGTCGGGAGACCCAGTACTTC. This translates into CASSLNRERGRETQYF.

This chain joins TRBV28 and TRBJ2-5, with no clear D. This CDR3 contains 11 residues. From germline, CDR1 is MDHEN and CDR2 SYDVKM. Between the trimmed V and J ends, which lost 7 bases and 4 bases, there was a span of 7 bases. The CDR3, as DNA: TGTGCCAGCACGAACATAGAGACCCAGTACTTC. It yields the protein CASTNIETQYF.